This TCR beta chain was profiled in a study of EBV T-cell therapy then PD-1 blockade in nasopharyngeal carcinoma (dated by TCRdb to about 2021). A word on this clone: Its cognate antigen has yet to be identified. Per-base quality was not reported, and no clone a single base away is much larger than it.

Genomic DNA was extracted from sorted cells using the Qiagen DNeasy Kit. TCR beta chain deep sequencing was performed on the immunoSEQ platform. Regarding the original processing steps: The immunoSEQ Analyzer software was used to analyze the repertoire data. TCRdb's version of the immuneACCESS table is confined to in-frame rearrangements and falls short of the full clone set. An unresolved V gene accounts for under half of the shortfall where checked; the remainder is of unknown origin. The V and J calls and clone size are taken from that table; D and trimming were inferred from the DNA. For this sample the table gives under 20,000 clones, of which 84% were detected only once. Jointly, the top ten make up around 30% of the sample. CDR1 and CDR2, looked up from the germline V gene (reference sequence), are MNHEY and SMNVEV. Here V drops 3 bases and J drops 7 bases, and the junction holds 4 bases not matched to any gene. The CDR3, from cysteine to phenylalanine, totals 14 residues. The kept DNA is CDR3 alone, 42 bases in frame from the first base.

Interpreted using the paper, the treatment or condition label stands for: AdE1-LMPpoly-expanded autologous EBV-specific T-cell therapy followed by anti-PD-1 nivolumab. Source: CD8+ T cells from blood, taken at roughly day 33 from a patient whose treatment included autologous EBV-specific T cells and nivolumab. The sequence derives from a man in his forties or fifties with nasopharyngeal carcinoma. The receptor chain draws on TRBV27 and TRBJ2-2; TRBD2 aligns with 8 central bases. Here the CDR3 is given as CASSLRGANGELFF. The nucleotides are TGTGCCAGCAGTTTGCGGGGGGCCAACGGGGAGCTGTTTTTT.